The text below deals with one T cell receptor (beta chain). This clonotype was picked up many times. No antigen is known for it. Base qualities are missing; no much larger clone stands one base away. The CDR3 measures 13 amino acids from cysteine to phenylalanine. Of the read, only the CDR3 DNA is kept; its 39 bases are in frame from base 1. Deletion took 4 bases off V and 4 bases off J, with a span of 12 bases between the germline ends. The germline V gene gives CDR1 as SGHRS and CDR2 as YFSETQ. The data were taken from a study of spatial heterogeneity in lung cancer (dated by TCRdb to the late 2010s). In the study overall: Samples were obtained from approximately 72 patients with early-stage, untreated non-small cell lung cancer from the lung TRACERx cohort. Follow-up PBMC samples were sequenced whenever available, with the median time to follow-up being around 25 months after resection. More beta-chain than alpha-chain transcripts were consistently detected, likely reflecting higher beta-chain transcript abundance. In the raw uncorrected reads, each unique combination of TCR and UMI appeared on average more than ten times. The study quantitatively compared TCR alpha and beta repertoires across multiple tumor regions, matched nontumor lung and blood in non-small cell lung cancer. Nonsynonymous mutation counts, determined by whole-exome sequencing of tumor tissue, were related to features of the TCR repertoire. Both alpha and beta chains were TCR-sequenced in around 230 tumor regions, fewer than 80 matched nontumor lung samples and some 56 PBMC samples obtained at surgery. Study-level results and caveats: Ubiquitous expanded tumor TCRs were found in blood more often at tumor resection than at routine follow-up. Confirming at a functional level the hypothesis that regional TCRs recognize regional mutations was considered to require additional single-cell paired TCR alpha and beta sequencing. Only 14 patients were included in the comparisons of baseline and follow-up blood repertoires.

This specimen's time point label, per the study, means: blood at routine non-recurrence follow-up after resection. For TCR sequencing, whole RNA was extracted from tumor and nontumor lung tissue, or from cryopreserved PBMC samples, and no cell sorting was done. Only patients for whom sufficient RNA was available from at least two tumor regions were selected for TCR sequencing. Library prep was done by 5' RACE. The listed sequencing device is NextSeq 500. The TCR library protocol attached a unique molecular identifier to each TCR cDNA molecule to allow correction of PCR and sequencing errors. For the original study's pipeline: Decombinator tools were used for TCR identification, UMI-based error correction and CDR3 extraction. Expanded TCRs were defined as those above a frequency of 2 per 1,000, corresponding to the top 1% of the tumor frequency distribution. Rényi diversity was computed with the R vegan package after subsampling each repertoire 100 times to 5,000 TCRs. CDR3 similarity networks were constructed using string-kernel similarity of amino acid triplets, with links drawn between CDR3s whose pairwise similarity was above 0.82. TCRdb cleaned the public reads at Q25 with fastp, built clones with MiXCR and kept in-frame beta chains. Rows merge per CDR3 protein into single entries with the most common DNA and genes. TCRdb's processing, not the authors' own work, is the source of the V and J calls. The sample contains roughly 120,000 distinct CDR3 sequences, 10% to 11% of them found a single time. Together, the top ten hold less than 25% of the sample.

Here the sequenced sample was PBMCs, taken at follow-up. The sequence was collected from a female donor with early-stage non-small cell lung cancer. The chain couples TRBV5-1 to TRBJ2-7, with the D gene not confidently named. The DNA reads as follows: TGCGCCAGCAGCACCAGACTGAGTTACGAGCAGTACTTC. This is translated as CASSTRLSYEQYF.